In this sample, the clone carrying this T cell receptor (beta chain) turned up many times. Its matching antigen is unknown. A roughly 9.3 ml volume of fresh peripheral blood provided the PBMCs. Deletions cut 4 bases from V and 2 bases from J, with 9 bases between. The length of the CDR3 is 14 residues. CDR1 SNHLY and CDR2 FYNNEI come from the germline V gene. The TCR beta CDR3 regions underwent amplification using RNA transcripts as the source. First-round RT-PCR targeting the TCR CDR3 was performed with the HTBI primer set. TCRdb redid the calling of the multiplex PCR reads with MiXCR, one entry per CDR3 protein. The sample yields about 480,000 distinct CDR3 sequences, less than 25% seen once. The data belong to a study of T cells in Graves' hyperthyroidism and ophthalmopathy. On the study more broadly: Peripheral blood was acquired at first diagnosis, ahead of any therapy whatsoever. Study-wide points: The model made its ophthalmopathy prediction, and onset followed a median 6.5 months later. Most thyroid clonotypes expanded above 0.001 appeared in blood too.

This chain connects TRBV2 to TRBJ1-3; D is unresolved. The specimen sequenced was blood. The origin of this receptor is a woman between 65 and 79 years old with Graves' ophthalmopathy. Written as DNA, the CDR3 is TGTGCCAGCAGTGCAGAGGGTCCTGGAAACACCATATATTTT. The encoded protein is CASSAEGPGNTIYF. Drawing the rest from reference TRBV2 and TRBJ1-3, the complete variable domain is EPEVTQTPSHQVTQMGQEVILRCVPISNHLYFYWYRQILGQKVEFLVSFYNNEISEKSEIFDDQFSVERPDGSNFTLKIRSTKLEDSAMYFCASSAEGPGNTIYFGEGSWLTVV.